This T cell receptor (beta chain) appears in the sequencing data of a study of blood T cell repertoires in COVID-19. Study-level background: Acute-phase and convalescent COVID-19 samples originated in the United States, Italy and Spain. Sample material is recorded as cDNA or gDNA derived from T cells, B-cell-depleted T cells, or PBMCs.

This CDR3 has 17 residues. The V end lost 3 bases, the J end lost 2 bases, and 19 bases lay between the germline ends. Germline V lookup: CDR1 SGDLS, CDR2 YYNGEE. Study processing details: The assay estimated nucleated cells by amplifying reference gene primers. Some clones are missing from TCRdb's copy, which holds only in-frame ones; the method was immunoSEQ multiplex PCR. V, J and clone size reflect that table, while D and trimming were determined from the DNA. The table lists around 70,000 clones, about nine tenths of them singletons. Material for sequencing was peripheral blood. The sequence was obtained from a man aged 45-65 years with acute or convalescent COVID-19. The chain links TRBV9 to TRBJ2-3; a possible D gene is TRBD2 (7 bases). Here the CDR3 DNA reads TGTGCCAGCAGCGACCCCGGGGAACGGGGGGCCACAGATACGCAGTATTTT. This codes for CASSDPGERGATDTQYF. The full variable domain, in which reference TRBV9 and TRBJ2-3 provide the parts outside the CDR3, is DSGVTQTPKHLITATGQRVTLRCSPRSGDLSVYWYQQSLDQGLQFLIQYYNGEERAKGNILERFSAQQFPDLHSELNLSSLELGDSALYFCASSDPGERGATDTQYFGPGTRLTVL.